The 27 T cell receptor beta chains reported below all come from one sample, sequenced in a study of T cells in Graves' hyperthyroidism and ophthalmopathy. TCR beta CDR3 sequences were amplified from RNA transcripts. First-round RT-PCR of the TCR CDR3 relied on the HTBI primer set. MiXCR, run by TCRdb on the multiplex PCR reads, gives a single entry per CDR3 protein. The sample has a few hundred thousand distinct CDR3 sequences, about 14% seen once; the top ten hold about 19%. Sequencing was done on a sample of blood. Every receptor here comes from a woman in her 30s with Graves' ophthalmopathy.

This clonotype was detected ten times or more. The chain carries TRBV2 and TRBJ2-7; D is ambiguous. Trimming took off 3 bases at V and 7 bases at J, with 13 bases between the two ends. The CDR3 is 13 residues long. CDR1 SNHLY and CDR2 FYNNEI come from the germline V gene. CDR3 sequence reads: CASSEVRQEEQYF. The CDR3 DNA is TGTGCCAGCAGTGAGGTGCGGCAGGAGGAGCAGTACTTC.

This clonotype was observed many times. CDR3 nucleotides: TGCAGCGTTGCGCAGCCACCCTACAATGAGCAGTTCTTC. The encoded protein is CSVAQPPYNEQFF. The chain carries TRBV29-1 and TRBJ2-1; D gene unclear. The V end lost 4 bases, the J end lost 2 bases, and 9 bases lay between the germline ends. Germline V CDR1 and CDR2: SQVTM, ANQGSEA. The CDR3 is 13 amino acids.

V and J are TRBV27 and TRBJ2-7; TRBD2 might be the D (6 bases). The V gene's germline CDR1 is MNHEY and CDR2 SMNVEV (reference sequence). The length of the CDR3 is 14 residues. Trimming cost V 3 bases and J 3 bases, with 12 bases left between them. This CDR3 reads CASSLTRTGYEQYF. CDR3 nucleotide sequence: TGTGCCAGCAGTTTGACTAGAACCGGCTACGAGCAGTACTTC.

This clonotype was recorded once. The chain links TRBV28 to TRBJ2-5, with 12 bases matching TRBD1. This CDR3 contains 16 residues. Germline-derived CDR1 and CDR2 are MDHEN and SYDVKM. V lost 5 bases to trimming and J lost 1 base; unmatched junction nucleotides: 5. In DNA, the CDR3 is TGTGCCAGCAGTCTCGGGACAGGGGGCCGCCAAGAGACCCAGTACTTC. Its protein is CASSLGTGGRQETQYF.

The chain links TRBV6-2 or TRBV6-3 to TRBJ2-2, with 15 positions matching TRBD2. The germline gives CDR1 MNHEY, CDR2 SVGEGT. The ends lost 5 bases at V and 3 bases at J; junction bases unmatched: 1. The CDR3 is 16 amino acids. The CDR3 loop reads CASSGLAGGYTGELFF. The CDR3 nucleotides read TGTGCCAGCAGTGGACTAGCGGGGGGGTACACCGGGGAGCTGTTTTTT.

This clonotype showed up many times. Here the CDR3 reads CSVEAPKELDTQYF. The CDR3 region has the DNA TGCAGCGTTGAAGCCCCGAAAGAGCTAGATACGCAGTATTTT. This chain links TRBV29-1 with TRBJ2-3; no reliable D call. The CDR3 is 14 amino acids. Germline-derived CDR1 and CDR2 are SQVTM and ANQGSEA. V shed 1 base and J shed 5 bases, with 13 bases lying between them.

This clonotype was detected many times. The rearrangement joins TRBV5-1 to TRBJ2-1; D unresolved. Trimming took off 1 base at V and 0 bases at J, with 8 bases between the two ends. The CDR3 extends over 15 amino acids. Looked up from germline, CDR1 is SGHRS and CDR2 is YFSETQ. CDR3 in DNA: TGCGCCAGCAGCTTGAAGGGCAGCTCCTACAATGAGCAGTTCTTC. Translating gives CASSLKGSSYNEQFF.

The CDR3 DNA reads TGTGCCAGCAGCCTAGGACTAGCGGGACCTAGCACAGATACGCAGTATTTT. Its protein product is CASSLGLAGPSTDTQYF. V gene TRBV12-3 or TRBV12-4 combines with J gene TRBJ2-3; 12 nucleotides agree with TRBD2. The trim removed 6 bases at V and 0 bases at J, leaving 7 bases unmatched. The CDR3 is made up of 17 amino acids.

Here the CDR3 reads CASSVSGFRMDTQYF. Here the CDR3 DNA reads TGTGCCAGCAGCGTGTCGGGCTTTAGAATGGATACGCAGTATTTT. The J gene is TRBJ2-3, the V gene TRBV9, with D hard to call. CDR1 and CDR2 (germline): SGDLS, YYNGEE. V was pared by 2 bases and J by 6 bases, with 16 bases between. CDR3 size: 15 residues.

This clonotype was counted a few times. This chain uses TRBV7-9 with TRBJ1-1; D is perhaps TRBD1 (6 bases). The germline V gene encodes CDR1 SEHNR and CDR2 FQNEAQ (reference sequence). The CDR3 extends over 16 amino acids. The ends were cut back, 5 bases at V and 1 base at J, with 17 bases in the middle. DNA for the CDR3: TGTGCCAGCAGCCACCGGGACACAGGAAAGAACACTGAAGCTTTCTTT. Translating it yields CASSHRDTGKNTEAFF.

The table lists this clonotype with a few counts. The gene calls are TRBV19 and TRBJ2-2, with 7 nucleotides matching TRBD2. CDR1 is LNHDA and CDR2 is SQIVND in the germline V gene (reference sequence). This CDR3 spans 16 amino acids. J was trimmed by 6 bases and V by 3 bases; bases with no gene match: 10. CDR3 nucleotides: TGTGCCAGTAGTATTTGGCAGGGACTATCCGCCGGGGAGCTGTTTTTT. Its protein product is CASSIWQGLSAGELFF.

This clonotype was picked up many times. The chain links TRBV30 to TRBJ2-7; tentative D call: TRBD1 (6 bases). This CDR3 has 11 amino acids. Germline V gene data show CDR1 as GTSNPN and CDR2 as SVGIG (reference sequence). V was trimmed by 0 bases and J by 6 bases, leaving 6 bases between them. As DNA, the CDR3 is TGTGCCTGGAGTGTAGGGGGCGAGCAGTACTTC. Translated: CAWSVGGEQYF. Looking up the rest from reference TRBV30 and TRBJ2-7 gives the full variable domain: SQTIHQWPATLVQPVGSPLSLECTVEGTSNPNLYWYRQAAGRGLQLLFYSVGIGQISSEVPQNLSASRPQDRQFILSSKKLLLSDSGFYLCAWSVGGEQYFGPGTRLTVT.

This clonotype was observed many times. CDR3 bases: TGTGCCAGCAGCCTCCGACAGTTCCTTAACACTGAAGCTTTCTTT. It is translated as CASSLRQFLNTEAFF. The rearrangement joins TRBV7-8 to TRBJ1-1; tentatively, D is TRBD1 (5 bases). This CDR3 is 15 amino acids long. The V gene's germline CDR1 is SGHVS and CDR2 FQNEAQ. Trimming took 5 bases from V and 2 from J, leaving 15 bases between them. The entire variable domain, with the rest obtained from reference TRBV7-8 and TRBJ1-1, is as follows: GAGVSQSPRYKVAKRGQDVALRCDPISGHVSLFWYQQALGQGPEFLTYFQNEAQLDKSGLPSDRFFAERPEGSVSTLKIQRTQQEDSAVYLCASSLRQFLNTEAFFGQGTRLTVV.

The chain is built from TRBV5-6 and TRBJ1-6; 10 bases agree with TRBD1. Germline CDR1 and CDR2: SGHDT and YYEEEE. This CDR3 spans 14 amino acids. V was clipped by 4 bases and J by 10 bases; unmatched bases: 5. The chain's CDR3 is CASSPGTGESPLHF. CDR3 DNA sequence: TGTGCCAGCAGCCCAGGGACAGGGGAATCACCCCTCCACTTT.

There are a few counts of this clonotype. This clone may be a read error of a much larger clone one base away. J is TRBJ1-3 and V is TRBV6-1; no clear D gene. Looked up from germline, CDR1 is MNHNS and CDR2 is SASEGT. Trimming stripped 3 bases from V and 0 bases from J, with 6 bases between. The CDR3 is 14 residues long. CDR3 sequence: CASSEVFSGNTIYF. In DNA, the CDR3 is TGTGCCAGCAGTGAGGTCTTCTCTGGAAACACCATATATTTT.

This sequence joins TRBV7-2 and TRBJ2-3; 10 positions agree with TRBD2. Per the germline V gene, CDR1 is SGHTA and CDR2 is FQGNSA. Trimming at V came to 1 base and at J to 5 bases, leaving 6 bases not matched to a gene. This CDR3 is 16 amino acids long. The CDR3 reads CASSLGSGGAIDTQYF. CDR3 nucleotide sequence: TGTGCCAGCAGCTTAGGGAGCGGGGGGGCCATAGATACGCAGTATTTT.

The chain uses TRBV12-3 or TRBV12-4 and TRBJ1-4; unclear D gene. Deletions cut 3 bases from V and 3 bases from J, with 8 bases between. The CDR3 spans 14 residues. As DNA, the CDR3 is TGTGCCAGCAGTTTGTTTGGGTCTAATGAAAAACTGTTTTTT. Translated: CASSLFGSNEKLFF.

This clonotype was observed many times. This CDR3 reads CSASRPYGYTF. CDR3 DNA: TGCAGTGCTAGTCGTCCCTATGGCTACACCTTC. The rearrangement joins TRBV20-1 to TRBJ1-2; no firm D call. Per the germline V gene, CDR1 is DFQATT and CDR2 is SNEGSKA (reference sequence). The V gene lost 3 bases and the J gene lost 4 bases, with 6 bases spanning the gap. The CDR3 totals 11 residues.

This clonotype was seen at least ten times. Here the CDR3 DNA reads TGTGCTAGTCAAAGGGCGGGACAGGGGCGAACTGAAGCTTTCTTT. It translates to CASQRAGQGRTEAFF. The chain is built from TRBV12-5 and TRBJ1-1; 10 bases line up with TRBD1. Germline CDR1 reads LGHNT; CDR2 reads FRNRAP. CDR3 length: 15 residues. V lost 8 bases, J lost 5 bases, and 11 bases stayed unmatched. Together with reference TRBV12-5 and TRBJ1-1, the CDR3 gives the full variable domain: DARVTQTPRHKVTEMGQEVTMRCQPILGHNTVFWYRQTMMQGLELLAYFRNRAPLDDSGMPKDRFSAEMPDATLATLKIQPSEPRDSAVYFCASQRAGQGRTEAFFGQGTRLTVV.

This chain links TRBV19 with TRBJ1-1, with D possibly TRBD1 on 5 matching bases. The germline gives CDR1 LNHDA, CDR2 SQIVND (reference sequence). V was clipped by 6 bases and J by 1 base, with 12 bases between them. The CDR3 covers 14 residues. The chain's CDR3 is CASRQGAANTEAFF. The CDR3 nucleotides are TGTGCCAGTAGGCAGGGTGCGGCGAACACTGAAGCTTTCTTT.

This clonotype has a count of ten or more. The chain is built from TRBV30 and TRBJ2-3, with TRBD2 matching 8 bases. In germline, CDR1 is GTSNPN, CDR2 SVGIG (reference sequence). Losses at the gene ends were 4 bases for V and 3 bases for J; bases not matched to a gene: 21. The CDR3 contains 19 residues. The CDR3 nucleotides read TGTGCCTGGACAGGTTTCAGTTATGAGGGCGGGGGGTTTACAGATACGCAGTATTTT. Amino acids: CAWTGFSYEGGGFTDTQYF. Based on the CDR3 plus reference TRBV30 and TRBJ2-3, the full variable domain is SQTIHQWPATLVQPVGSPLSLECTVEGTSNPNLYWYRQAAGRGLQLLFYSVGIGQISSEVPQNLSASRPQDRQFILSSKKLLLSDSGFYLCAWTGFSYEGGGFTDTQYFGPGTRLTVL.

This clonotype was observed a few times. One junction end does not reproduce the germline sequence, and a read error may be involved. The genes are TRBV27 and TRBJ2-7; maybe TRBD2 (7 bases). The CDR3 is 15 residues long. The germline V gene has CDR1 MNHEY and CDR2 SMNVEV (reference sequence). CDR3 protein: CASSPSGGRTYEQHF. The CDR3, as DNA: TGTGCCAGCAGCCCCTCCGGGGGGCGAACCTACGAGCAGCACTTC.

This clonotype was counted at least ten times. The rearrangement uses TRBV12-3 or TRBV12-4 and TRBJ2-1; perhaps TRBD1 as D (6 bases). This CDR3 is 14 amino acids long. V lost 5 bases to trimming and J lost 4 bases, with 12 bases between them. The CDR3 DNA is TGTGCCAGCAGTCCCCAGGGGTCGTACAATGAGCAGTTCTTC. As protein: CASSPQGSYNEQFF.

The chain carries TRBV15 and TRBJ1-6, with 8 bases that match TRBD1. The V gene end was trimmed by 0 bases and the J gene end by 10 bases; junction bases not matched to a gene: 5. Germline V lookup: CDR1 LNHNV, CDR2 YYDKDF (reference sequence). The CDR3 extends over 15 amino acids. The CDR3 DNA follows: TGTGCCACCAGCAGAGATGCAGGGGGCATCTCACCCCTCCACTTT. Translating gives CATSRDAGGISPLHF.

This clonotype was picked up many times. The V call is TRBV12-3 or TRBV12-4, the J call TRBJ2-7, with 7 positions matching TRBD2. V was pared by 7 bases and J by 7 bases, with 10 bases of the junction left unmatched. The CDR3 consists of 13 residues. The CDR3 nucleotides are TGTGCCAGCACCATCGGACTAGTAGTTGAGCAGTACTTC. Its protein product is CASTIGLVVEQYF.

This clonotype occurred many times. The chain has TRBV30 and TRBJ1-5; D uncertain. Germline values: CDR1 GTSNPN, CDR2 SVGIG (reference sequence). This CDR3 contains 13 residues. The V gene lost 1 base and the J gene lost 3 bases, with 7 bases spanning the gap. The CDR3 here is CAWSATYNQPQHF. The CDR3 region has the DNA TGTGCCTGGAGTGCAACCTACAATCAGCCCCAGCATTTT.

V usage is TRBV18 and J usage is TRBJ2-1, with a possible D match to TRBD2 (6 bases). V dropped 1 base and J dropped 5 bases, with 9 bases sitting between them. The germline gives CDR1 KGHSH, CDR2 LQKENI. The CDR3 is made up of 14 amino acids. CDR3 region: CASSPLEGNNEQFF. The CDR3 bases are TGTGCCAGCTCACCACTGGAGGGGAACAATGAGCAGTTCTTC. The entire variable domain, with the rest obtained from reference TRBV18 and TRBJ2-1, is as follows: NAGVMQNPRHLVRRRGQEARLRCSPMKGHSHVYWYRQLPEEGLKFMVYLQKENIIDESGMPKERFSAEFPKEGPSILRIQQVVRGDSAAYFCASSPLEGNNEQFFGPGTRLTVL.